Listed below are T cell receptor beta chains from one sample, sequenced in a study of blood T cell repertoires in COVID-19. The assay was immunoSEQ multiplex PCR, and TCRdb's table has in-frame clones only and misses some. The table records around 180,000 clones, more than 80% of them present only once. Sequencing was done on a sample of peripheral blood. The receptors were sampled from a human donor in a cohort sampled during active COVID-19. Both conserved end residues are trimmed from each CDR3. D genes are given only for firm matches.

d_call j_call cdr3_length v_call cdr3_aa
TRBD1 TRBJ2-7 11 TRBV11-1 ASAGTGWHEQY
- TRBJ2-7 11 TRBV6-5 ASSRQQSYEQY
- TRBJ2-5 11 TRBV3-1/TRBV3-2 ASSQAEGETQY
TRBD1 TRBJ2-1 14 TRBV30 AWSGDRGATGNEQF
- TRBJ2-7 15 TRBV7-9 ASSLGPAELFPYEQY
TRBD1 TRBJ2-5 11 TRBV2 ASSLGQQETQY
- TRBJ2-7 13 TRBV20-1 SASLVWQGGYEQY
TRBD2 TRBJ2-2 14 TRBV5-6 ASSWGLAGNTGELF
- TRBJ2-7 12 TRBV3-1/TRBV3-2 ASSRPGQNYEQY
- TRBJ2-7 13 TRBV2 ASTPQRTNTYEQY
- TRBJ2-5 13 TRBV5-4 ASSLTQGGGETQY
- TRBJ2-1 13 TRBV2 ASSGQRSSYNEQF
TRBD2 TRBJ2-7 11 TRBV3-1/TRBV3-2 ASSQGLFYEQY
TRBD1 TRBJ1-1 12 TRBV5-1 ASSFYRGQDEAF
- TRBJ1-1 11 TRBV5-5 ASSLAGQSEAF
- TRBJ1-4 12 TRBV3-1/TRBV3-2 ASSPVTGDEKLF
- TRBJ1-1 16 TRBV5-1 ASSLDPRRGAMNTEAF
TRBD2 TRBJ2-5 11 TRBV12-3/TRBV12-4 ASSRGGEETQY
- TRBJ1-1 9 TRBV21-1 ASSKEPEAF
- TRBJ1-2 12 TRBV30 AWRIGGRGYGYT
- TRBJ2-2 13 TRBV9 ASSVESVNTGELF
TRBD2 TRBJ2-1 15 TRBV3-1/TRBV3-2 ASSQVNDGLADNEQF
- TRBJ2-4 12 TRBV5-1 ASSFPDSSNIQY
TRBD2 TRBJ2-7 12 TRBV10-1 ASSETSGVSEQY
- TRBJ2-7 11 TRBV12-3/TRBV12-4 ASTPHLSYEQY
- TRBJ1-6 12 TRBV7-3 ASSLTGSVSPLH
TRBD1 TRBJ2-7 11 TRBV4-1 ASSLDRNYEQY
TRBD2 TRBJ2-1 17 TRBV30 AWSPPTSGGPSSYNEQF
TRBD2 TRBJ2-3 15 TRBV19 ASSIDPGLALTDTQY
- TRBJ1-1 14 TRBV3-1/TRBV3-2 ASSPRVGFTNTEAF
- TRBJ1-5 8 TRBV27 ASRAGPQH
TRBD2 TRBJ2-1 14 TRBV5-4 ASSLAGSGGAGEQF
- TRBJ2-7 14 TRBV7-8 ASSLAYVLRGYEQY
TRBD1 TRBJ1-2 12 TRBV27 ASSPRGQPYGYT
- TRBJ1-6 13 TRBV15 ATSKESSYNSPLH
TRBD1 TRBJ1-2 10 TRBV19 ATKTGLYGYT
- TRBJ1-2 12 TRBV14 ASSQAGTLYGYT
- TRBJ1-2 12 TRBV12-1 ASSPGQGRSGYT
- TRBJ1-2 10 TRBV21-1 ASSEGTGGYT
TRBD1 TRBJ2-7 13 TRBV18 ASSRRTGSSYEQY
- TRBJ2-5 12 TRBV2 ASREEGFQETQY
TRBD2 TRBJ2-7 16 TRBV4-2 ASSRNLGTSGATYEQY
TRBD1 TRBJ2-3 15 TRBV3-1/TRBV3-2 ASSQSVQGAGTDTQY
TRBD1 TRBJ2-1 12 TRBV19 ASSPRTGRHEQF
TRBD1 TRBJ2-1 15 TRBV3-1/TRBV3-2 ASSQDGFRTGDNEQF
TRBD2 TRBJ2-1 13 TRBV19 ASSTTSGGNNEQF
- TRBJ2-1 12 TRBV7-2 ASRGHAGYNEQF